This passage covers 13 T cell receptor beta chains from one sample sequenced in a study of blood T cell repertoires in COVID-19. TCRdb's copy holds only in-frame clones and misses some; the assay was immunoSEQ multiplex PCR. The sample records some 210,000 clones, about 81% being singletons. Sequenced input: PBMCs or T cells enriched from blood (not recorded which). The receptors stem from a man aged 40-49 years who had recovered from COVID-19.

The chain uses TRBV3-1 (or the pseudogene TRBV3-2) and TRBJ1-2; TRBD1 matches 7 bases. Trimming took 3 bases from V and 5 from J; bases not matched to a gene: 12. The germline V gene encodes CDR1 LGHDT and CDR2 YNNKEL (reference sequence). The CDR3 totals 16 residues. CDR3 nucleotide sequence: TGTGCCAGCAGCCAGACAGGGCAGGGAAGGGGTTATGGCTACACCTTC. Translated: CASSQTGQGRGYGYTF.

The chain employs TRBV15 and TRBJ2-5; TRBD2 matches at 12 bases. The CDR3 totals 16 residues. CDR1 and CDR2 (germline): LNHNV, YYDKDF (reference sequence). Trimming cost V 5 bases and J 2 bases; bases outside gene matches: 6. CDR3 DNA: TGTGCCACCAGCGCCCGACTAGCGGGGGAGCAAGAGACCCAGTACTTC. Its translation is CATSARLAGEQETQYF.

The chain has TRBV24-1 and TRBJ2-5, with TRBD2 identical over 8 bases. V shed 3 bases and J 5 bases; nucleotides not matched to a gene: 7. Germline V CDR1 and CDR2: KGHDR, SFDVKD. This CDR3 region has 15 residues. The CDR3 region is CATSDPRGAGETQYF. Written as DNA, the CDR3 is TGTGCCACCAGTGATCCGCGGGGGGCCGGCGAGACCCAGTACTTC.

The rearrangement joins TRBV3-1 (or the pseudogene TRBV3-2) to TRBJ1-4; TRBD1 is a possible D gene (6 bases). V lost 1 base, J lost 9 bases, and 18 bases lay in between. CDR1 is LGHDT, CDR2 YNNKEL, per germline (reference sequence). The CDR3 loop spans 16 amino acids. The CDR3 DNA is TGTGCCAGCAGCCAAGGGCAAACAGGGAGGGGGAAAAAACTGTTTTTT. Translating gives CASSQGQTGRGKKLFF.

V gene TRBV13 combines with J gene TRBJ2-1; TRBD2 aligns across 9 bases. Unmatched junction bases numbered 2, after V lost 3 bases and J lost 8 bases. Germline lookup yields CDR1 PRHDT and CDR2 FYEKMQ (reference sequence). CDR3 length equals 13 residues. The CDR3 reads CASSLGLADEQFF. The CDR3 region has the DNA TGTGCCAGCAGCTTGGGACTAGCCGATGAGCAGTTCTTC.

The V call is TRBV12-5, the J call TRBJ1-3; D unclear. Trimming removed 6 bases at V and 0 bases at J, with 15 bases between. This CDR3 comprises 16 residues. The germline CDR1 and CDR2 sequences are LGHNT and FRNRAP. The CDR3 bases are TGTGCTAGTGGCGCCACCACGGGGAGCTCTGGAAACACCATATATTTT. It translates to CASGATTGSSGNTIYF.

The V gene is TRBV24-1, the J gene TRBJ1-2; D is perhaps TRBD1 (6 bases). With 3 bases removed from V and 8 bases from J, the gap between germline ends came to 15 bases. The length of the CDR3 is 14 residues. The germline V gene encodes CDR1 KGHDR and CDR2 SFDVKD. The CDR3 sequence: CATSDRRDILGYTF. CDR3 DNA sequence: TGTGCCACCAGTGATCGCCGGGACATATTAGGCTACACCTTC.

This chain uses TRBV6-1 with TRBJ1-1; possible D gene TRBD1, 6 bases. The CDR3 has 16 residues. The V gene lost 3 bases and the J gene lost 10 bases, with 24 bases spanning the gap. Germline V gene data show CDR1 as MNHNS and CDR2 as SASEGT. Here the CDR3 DNA reads TGTGCCAGCAGTGACGATACGGACAGAATCCAGTTAGGAGCTTTCTTT. Amino acid sequence: CASSDDTDRIQLGAFF.

The chain recombines TRBV7-2 with TRBJ2-7, with D perhaps matching TRBD1 (7 bases). The V and J ends lost 5 bases and 6 bases respectively, with 17 bases between them. The CDR3 spans 14 residues. Germline assignment: CDR1 SGHTA and CDR2 FQGNSA. CDR3 sequence: CASSPQGGNPEQYF. The CDR3 DNA reads as TGTGCCAGCAGCCCCCAGGGGGGTAACCCCGAGCAGTACTTC.

The table lists this clone with a count of one. CDR3 region: CASSTQGAAIEQYF. The DNA for the CDR3 is TGTGCCAGTAGTACCCAGGGGGCAGCGATCGAGCAGTACTTC. The V and J genes are TRBV19 and TRBJ2-7; 8 positions agree with TRBD1. J was trimmed by 6 bases and V by 4 bases; bases with no gene match: 8. This CDR3 comprises 14 residues. The V gene's germline CDR1 is LNHDA and CDR2 SQIVND (reference sequence).

This clone appeared once. The chain recombines TRBV2 with TRBJ1-2; D might be TRBD1 (5 bases). Germline V gene sequence: CDR1 SNHLY, CDR2 FYNNEI. This CDR3 comprises 14 residues. V was cut by 8 bases and J by 5 bases, with 18 bases left in between. The CDR3 nucleotides read TGTGCCAGCCCTGGAACAGGCCTAAAGTATGGCTACACCTTC. Protein product: CASPGTGLKYGYTF.

The J gene is TRBJ2-5, the V gene TRBV19, with 10 bases aligning to TRBD2. V shed 6 bases, J shed 4 bases, and the junction held 5 bases outside the gene matches. This CDR3 spans 14 amino acids. Germline V gene lookup returns CDR1 LNHDA and CDR2 SQIVND (reference sequence). Written as DNA, the CDR3 is TGTGCCAGTAGGGAGCGGGGGGGCCGAGAGACCCAGTACTTC. As protein: CASRERGGRETQYF.

V is TRBV5-4 and J is TRBJ2-2, with TRBD1 matching 7 bases. Losses at the gene ends were 4 bases for V and 8 bases for J; bases not matched to a gene: 11. Germline-derived CDR1 and CDR2 are SGHNT and YYREEE (reference sequence). This CDR3 has 15 amino acids. The CDR3 reads CASSLRGPNPGELFF. In DNA form, the CDR3 reads TGTGCCAGCAGCCTGAGGGGGCCAAACCCTGGGGAGCTGTTTTTT.